One and the same sample provided the 2 T cell receptor beta chains below, sequenced in a study of early T cells in non-severe SARS-CoV-2 infection. TCRdb called the 5' RACE reads again in MiXCR, with one record for every CDR3 protein. This sample yields 65,000 to 90,000 distinct CDR3 sequences, of which roughly 12% are seen a single time; approximately 7% belongs to the top ten. The sequenced sample consisted of whole blood. The receptors here all came from an adult who was a healthcare worker with PCR-confirmed SARS-CoV-2 infection or an uninfected control (not recorded which).

This clonotype has more than one count but fewer than ten. This chain joins TRBV2 and TRBJ2-6; 8 bases align to TRBD1. The V gene's germline CDR1 is SNHLY and CDR2 FYNNEI. The J segment lost 0 bases and the V segment lost 6 bases, leaving 10 bases of the junction unmatched. CDR3 length equals 18 residues. In DNA form, the CDR3 reads TGTGCCAGCAGATCCTACAGGGGGTGGTCCTCTGGGGCCAACGTCCTGACTTTC. This translates into CASRSYRGWSSGANVLTF.

This clonotype has a count of ten or more. The chain has TRBV27 and TRBJ2-7, with D perhaps matching TRBD1 (6 bases). The CDR3 has 15 amino acids. Trimming removed 5 bases from V and 2 bases from J, with 16 bases in between. CDR1 and CDR2 (germline): MNHEY, SMNVEV (reference sequence). CDR3 DNA sequence: TGTGCCAGCAGTCTGAGTTGGGGGCGAACCTACGAGCAGTACTTC. Amino acid sequence: CASSLSWGRTYEQYF.